This is a list of T cell receptor beta chains from one sample in a study of blood T cells in healthy people across ages. From the 5' RACE reads, TCRdb called clonotypes with MiXCR, one entry per CDR3 protein. This table has about a million distinct CDR3 sequences, 30% to 40% appearing once. The sample consisted of blood. Every receptor here comes from a young man in good health. CDR3s include the opening cysteine and the closing phenylalanine or tryptophan. The D gene is left open where the match is weak. A row's size may be missing; if present it is once, few, many or a size class.

v_call	d_call	clone_size	j_call	cdr3_aa	cdr3_nt
TRBV7-9	TRBD1	.	TRBJ1-2	CASGSTGTGGYGIYGYTF	TGTGCCAGCGGCTCAACCGGGACAGGGGGATATGGGATCTATGGCTACACCTTC
TRBV5-1	.	.	TRBJ1-1	CASSLADSNTEAFF	TGCGCCAGCAGCTTGGCCGATTCGAACACTGAAGCTTTCTTT
TRBV7-6	TRBD2	.	TRBJ2-1	CASSAPRVSGVNEQFF	TGTGCCAGCAGCGCCCCTCGGGTTAGCGGGGTAAATGAGCAGTTCTTC
TRBV25-1	.	.	TRBJ1-6	CASGGDEIISPLHF	TGTGCCAGCGGGGGGGATGAAATTATTTCACCCCTCCACTTT
TRBV5-1	.	.	TRBJ1-1	CASSSTLGNTEAFF	TGCGCCAGCAGCTCGACATTGGGGAACACTGAAGCTTTCTTT
TRBV4-2	TRBD1	.	TRBJ2-4	CASSQEDRGNIQYF	TGTGCCAGCAGCCAAGAGGACAGGGGGAACATTCAGTACTTC
TRBV7-9	.	.	TRBJ1-3	CASSEEGTPGNTIYF	TGTGCCAGCAGCGAGGAGGGCACTCCAGGAAACACCATATATTTT
TRBV6-4	TRBD1	.	TRBJ2-2	CASSDGTGAGELFF	TGTGCCAGCAGTGACGGGACAGGGGCCGGGGAGCTGTTTTTT
TRBV5-1	.	.	TRBJ1-1	CASSHGTGSGNTEAFF	TGCGCCAGCAGCCATGGAACAGGGAGTGGGAACACTGAAGCTTTCTTT
TRBV12-3/TRBV12-4	TRBD1	few	TRBJ1-5	CASSPTGEGDQPQHF	TGTGCCAGCAGCCCCACAGGGGAGGGAGATCAGCCCCAGCATTTT
TRBV10-3	TRBD1	.	TRBJ1-2	CAISEGQGGYGYTF	TGTGCCATCAGTGAGGGACAGGGTGGCTATGGCTACACCTTC
TRBV21-1	.	once	TRBJ1-1	CAGLGTPQRDTEAFF	TGTGCCGGCCTCGGGACACCCCAACGGGACACTGAAGCTTTCTTT
TRBV14	.	.	TRBJ2-6	CASSQYVAGANVLTF	TGTGCCAGCAGCCAATATGTGGCTGGGGCCAACGTCCTGACTTTC
TRBV12-3/TRBV12-4	.	few	TRBJ2-7	CASRDKAREQYF	TGTGCCAGCAGGGACAAGGCGAGGGAGCAGTACTTC
TRBV4-3	.	few	TRBJ2-1	CASSQDWAGPFF	TGCGCCAGCAGCCAAGATTGGGCCGGACCGTTCTTC
TRBV25-1	.	.	TRBJ2-5	CASSDNSLGVETQYF	TGTGCCAGCAGTGACAATTCCCTAGGAGTCGAGACCCAGTACTTC
TRBV12-3/TRBV12-4	.	.	TRBJ1-1	CASKHNSNTEAFF	TGTGCCAGTAAACATAACTCGAACACTGAAGCTTTCTTT
TRBV5-1	TRBD1	few	TRBJ2-1	CASTPGTGSIDEQFF	TGCGCCAGCACCCCCGGGACAGGGAGTATCGATGAGCAGTTCTTC
TRBV12-3/TRBV12-4	TRBD2	few	TRBJ2-7	CASSRGLAGSYEQYF	TGTGCCAGCAGTCGCGGACTAGCGGGCTCCTACGAGCAGTACTTC
TRBV7-2	TRBD1	few	TRBJ1-2	CASSFAGTGSGYTF	TGTGCCAGCAGCTTCGCGGGGACAGGGAGTGGCTACACCTTC
TRBV3-1	.	.	TRBJ2-5	CASSQVSAPQETQYF	TGTGCCAGCAGCCAAGTTTCCGCCCCCCAAGAGACCCAGTACTTC
TRBV2	.	.	TRBJ1-6	CASRGGAYNSPLHF	TGTGCCAGCAGAGGGGGAGCCTATAATTCACCCCTCCACTTT
TRBV7-9	TRBD1	.	TRBJ1-2	CASSTSRDRVEVYGCTF	TGTGCCAGCAGCACATCCAGGGACAGGGTTGAGGTGTATGGCTGCACCTTC
TRBV5-1	.	once	TRBJ2-7	CASSRPEGTSNEQYF	TGCGCCAGCAGCCGCCCTGAGGGGACAAGTAATGAGCAGTACTTC
TRBV7-8	.	.	TRBJ1-5	CASSSFRDQPQHF	TGTGCCAGCAGCTCATTCAGGGATCAGCCCCAGCATTTT
TRBV29-1	.	.	TRBJ2-2	CSVETPLNTGELFF	TGCAGCGTTGAAACCCCCTTGAACACCGGGGAGCTGTTTTTT
TRBV14	.	.	TRBJ1-2	CASSQGVWTDYGYTF	TGTGCCAGCAGCCAAGGTGTTTGGACAGACTATGGCTACACCTTC
TRBV13	.	.	TRBJ1-4	CASSPRPTGEKLFF	TGTGCCAGCAGCCCCCGACCGACAGGCGAAAAACTGTTTTTT
TRBV29-1	.	.	TRBJ1-1	CSVERFGSQNTEAFF	TGCAGCGTTGAACGGTTTGGCAGCCAGAACACTGAAGCTTTCTTT
TRBV7-3	.	few	TRBJ1-5	CASSIDGNQPQHF	TGTGCCAGCAGCATTGACGGTAATCAGCCCCAGCATTTT
TRBV12-3/TRBV12-4	.	.	TRBJ1-2	CASTRTADGYTF	TGTGCCAGCACCCGGACAGCGGATGGCTACACCTTC
TRBV3-1	TRBD1	few	TRBJ2-3	CASSFRQGSDTQYF	TGTGCCAGCAGCTTCCGACAGGGGTCAGATACGCAGTATTTT
TRBV5-1	.	few	TRBJ2-1	CASSLGVASRINEQFF	TGCGCCAGCAGCTTGGGAGTAGCGTCGAGAATCAATGAGCAGTTCTTC
TRBV12-3/TRBV12-4	.	.	TRBJ1-4	CASSVGDPGEKLFF	TGTGCCAGCAGTGTCGGGGACCCTGGGGAAAAACTGTTTTTT
TRBV6-6	.	.	TRBJ2-5	CASSYHFPDPLQETQYF	TGTGCCAGCAGTTACCACTTTCCCGACCCATTACAAGAGACCCAGTACTTC
TRBV27	TRBD1	.	TRBJ1-1	CASSLTGARNTEAFF	TGTGCCAGCAGCCTAACAGGGGCGAGGAACACTGAAGCTTTCTTT
TRBV7-8	TRBD2	.	TRBJ2-3	CASSPRGLASDTQYF	TGTGCCAGCAGCCCCAGGGGACTAGCTTCAGATACGCAGTATTTT
TRBV20-1	.	.	TRBJ2-3	CSAPRSLTTITDTQDF	TGCAGTGCTCCCCGATCGTTAACTACGATCACAGATACGCAGGATTTT
TRBV13	TRBD1	.	TRBJ1-2	CASSDPTGLNYGYTF	TGTGCCAGCAGCGACCCGACAGGGCTGAACTATGGCTACACCTTC
TRBV20-1	TRBD1	.	TRBJ1-1	CSANQGRGSEAFF	TGCAGTGCCAACCAAGGCAGGGGGTCTGAAGCTTTCTTT
TRBV7-2	.	few	TRBJ2-7	CASSLAETGAYEQYF	TGTGCCAGCAGCTTAGCTGAGACAGGCGCCTACGAGCAGTACTTC
TRBV7-2	TRBD2	few	TRBJ2-1	CASSTTRTSGVNEQFF	TGTGCCAGCAGCACAACTCGGACTAGCGGGGTCAATGAGCAGTTCTTC
TRBV2	.	few	TRBJ2-3	CASRLDPDTQYF	TGTGCCAGCAGATTAGACCCGGATACGCAGTATTTT
TRBV2	.	once	TRBJ1-4	CASSMTLDEKLFF	TGTGCCAGCAGTATGACGCTGGATGAAAAACTGTTTTTT
TRBV12-3/TRBV12-4	TRBD2	few	TRBJ2-5	CASSPTLAGGDKETQYF	TGTGCCAGCAGCCCAACTCTAGCGGGAGGGGATAAAGAGACCCAGTACTTC
TRBV12-3/TRBV12-4	.	few	TRBJ2-5	CASSVTRAETQYF	TGTGCCAGCAGTGTGACCAGGGCGGAGACCCAGTACTTC
TRBV5-6	.	.	TRBJ2-7	CASSLSLLARSYEQYF	TGTGCCAGCAGCCTTTCACTACTAGCAAGGTCCTACGAGCAGTACTTC
TRBV7-2	TRBD1	.	TRBJ2-5	CASTTLRDRRYNEQYF	TGTGCCAGCACTACCCTCCGGGACAGAAGATACAATGAGCAGTACTTC
TRBV7-6	.	.	TRBJ1-5	CASSPGRFSNQPQHF	TGTGCCAGCAGCCCTGGACGGTTTAGCAATCAGCCCCAGCATTTT
TRBV20-1	TRBD1	.	TRBJ1-4	CSAGDRGWEKLFF	TGCAGTGCCGGCGACAGGGGGTGGGAAAAACTGTTTTTT
TRBV20-1	.	.	TRBJ1-5	CSARYSGGALDQPQHF	TGCAGTGCTAGATATAGCGGGGGCGCTTTAGATCAGCCCCAGCATTTT
TRBV6-2/TRBV6-3	.	.	TRBJ2-2	CASSYLRGRSGELFF	TGTGCCAGCAGTTACTTGCGGGGTCGAAGCGGGGAGCTGTTTTTT